Each of the 13 T cell receptor beta chains below was sequenced from the same sample in a study of radiation and T cells in renal cell carcinoma. Only in-frame clones appear in the TCRdb table, and some are missing; sequencing was by immunoSEQ multiplex PCR. The profile shows 130,000 to 150,000 clones, about nine tenths of them singletons. Time point meaning: baseline pretreatment blood. Noted treatment: 15 Gy SBRT to primary tumor, nephrectomy 4 weeks later. The source was blood, collected from a patient whose treatment included radiotherapy and nephrectomy. The receptor source for this set is a woman between 65 and 79 years old with renal cell carcinoma.

The genes are TRBV30 and TRBJ1-1, with D unclear. V lost 6 bases, J lost 1 base, and 12 bases lay in between. This CDR3 has 13 residues. Germline CDR1 is GTSNPN and CDR2 is SVGIG (reference sequence). CDR3 coding DNA: TGTGCCTGTTCACCTCTTCGGAACACTGAAGCTTTCTTT. It yields the protein CACSPLRNTEAFF.

This chain joins TRBV27 and TRBJ1-6; TRBD1 matches 8 bases. V shed 2 bases and J 10 bases; nucleotides not matched to a gene: 7. The germline V gene has CDR1 MNHEY and CDR2 SMNVEV (reference sequence). The CDR3 has 15 amino acids. As DNA, the CDR3 is TGTGCCAGCAGTTTAGACGACAGGGGAATCTCACCCCTCCACTTT. Translated, it gives CASSLDDRGISPLHF.

The V gene is TRBV5-8, the J gene TRBJ1-5; D gene ambiguous. V lost 0 bases and J lost 0, with 13 bases in between. Germline values: CDR1 SGHTS, CDR2 YDEGEE. This CDR3 has 17 residues. As DNA, the CDR3 is TGTGCCAGCAGCTTGGGGTCCGCGTACTATAGCAATCAGCCCCAGCATTTT. Amino acids: CASSLGSAYYSNQPQHF. Looking up the rest from reference TRBV5-8 and TRBJ1-5 gives the full variable domain: EAGVTQSPTHLIKTRGQQATLRCSPISGHTSVYWYQQALGLGLQFLLWYDEGEERNRGNFPPRFSGRQFPNYSSELNVNALELEDSALYLCASSLGSAYYSNQPQHFGDGTRLSIL.

This rearrangement joins TRBV11-3 to TRBJ2-7; 11 positions match TRBD2. Looked up from germline, CDR1 is SGHNT and CDR2 is YENEEA. V dropped 5 bases and J dropped 6; count of bases not matched to a gene: 15. This CDR3 comprises 17 residues. The CDR3 loop is CASSPQVAGGPLGEQYF. For the CDR3, the DNA is TGTGCCAGCAGCCCACAGGTAGCGGGGGGGCCGTTAGGCGAGCAGTACTTC. The whole variable domain, remainder taken from reference TRBV11-3 and TRBJ2-7, is EAGVVQSPRYKIIEKKQPVAFWCNPISGHNTLYWYLQNLGQGPELLIRYENEEAVDDSQLPKDRFSAERLKGVDSTLKIQPAELGDSAVYLCASSPQVAGGPLGEQYFGPGTRLTVT.

This rearrangement joins TRBV4-3 to TRBJ2-7; 8 bases are shared with TRBD1. V shed 1 base and J 5 bases; nucleotides not matched to a gene: 4. This CDR3 spans 14 amino acids. Germline values: CDR1 LGHNA, CDR2 YSLEER. The CDR3 DNA reads TGCGCCAGCAGCCAAGGTGACAGGGGCCACGAGCAGTACTTC. Translating gives CASSQGDRGHEQYF.

The V and J genes are TRBV28 and TRBJ1-5; D might be TRBD1 (6 bases). The CDR3 is 15 amino acids. The germline gives CDR1 MDHEN, CDR2 SYDVKM. Trimming removed 5 bases from V and 5 bases from J, with 16 bases in between. The CDR3 DNA is TGTGCCAGCAGTCCAGGGGCCAGTTCGCATCAGCCCCAGCATTTT. Amino acids: CASSPGASSHQPQHF.

The chain joins TRBV27 to TRBJ2-1; the match to TRBD1 covers 7 bases. Germline V lookup: CDR1 MNHEY, CDR2 SMNVEV (reference sequence). CDR3 length: 17 amino acids. V trimming: 7 bases; J trimming: 0 bases; junction bases outside the gene matches: 12. The CDR3 sequence: CASNYTYRDSSYNEQFF. In DNA form, the CDR3 reads TGTGCCAGCAATTACACCTATAGGGACAGCTCCTACAATGAGCAGTTCTTC.

The rearrangement uses TRBV5-1 and TRBJ2-2; TRBD2 agrees at 7 bases. This CDR3 spans 16 amino acids. Germline CDR1 reads SGHRS; CDR2 reads YFSETQ. The V gene end was trimmed by 2 bases and the J gene end by 4 bases; junction bases not matched to a gene: 8. The DNA for the CDR3 is TGCGCCAGCAGCTTTCAAAGCGGGGCGGGCACCGGGGAGCTGTTTTTT. Its protein product is CASSFQSGAGTGELFF.

CDR3 in DNA: TGCGCCAGCAGTAGGGGGGCCACAGATACGCAGTATTTT. This translates into CASSRGATDTQYF. The chain has TRBV5-1 and TRBJ2-3; either TRBD1 or TRBD2 may supply D (6 bases each). This CDR3 is built from 13 residues. Germline V gene sequence: CDR1 SGHRS, CDR2 YFSETQ. Trimming left V 5 bases short and J 2 bases short, with 9 bases between.

The CDR3 protein is CASSMGGAGGPLNEQFF. In DNA, the CDR3 is TGTGCCAGTAGTATGGGAGGCGCGGGGGGGCCCTTAAATGAGCAGTTCTTC. The chain couples TRBV19 to TRBJ2-1; 9 nucleotides line up with TRBD2. The V segment lost 3 bases and the J segment 7 bases; nucleotides outside the gene matches: 13. The CDR3 is 17 amino acids. The germline gives CDR1 LNHDA, CDR2 SQIVND (reference sequence).

The chain couples TRBV9 to TRBJ1-6; a weak D match, TRBD1 (5 bases). The CDR3 is made up of 15 amino acids. The germline CDR1 and CDR2 sequences are SGDLS and YYNGEE. V was pared by 3 bases and J by 9 bases, with 16 bases between. In nucleotides, the CDR3 is TGTGCCAGCAGCGCCAGGGAGGGTCAGAGTTCACCCCTCCACTTT. Encoded protein: CASSAREGQSSPLHF.

CDR3 coding DNA: TGTGCCAGTAAGGTACAGGGGCCGTCCTACGAGCAGTACTTC. It specifies CASKVQGPSYEQYF. V usage is TRBV2 and J usage is TRBJ2-7; 7 bases are a match to TRBD1. Germline CDR1 is SNHLY and CDR2 is FYNNEI. The CDR3 sequence is 14 residues long. Unmatched junction bases numbered 9, after V lost 9 bases and J lost 1 base. The complete variable domain, with remaining parts taken from reference TRBV2 and TRBJ2-7, reads EPEVTQTPSHQVTQMGQEVILRCVPISNHLYFYWYRQILGQKVEFLVSFYNNEISEKSEIFDDQFSVERPDGSNFTLKIRSTKLEDSAMYFCASKVQGPSYEQYFGPGTRLTVT.

This chain links TRBV7-2 with TRBJ2-7; 10 bases are a match to TRBD2. Per the germline V gene, CDR1 is SGHTA and CDR2 is FQGNSA. V lost 5 bases and J lost 6; bases outside the gene matches: 13. This CDR3 has 16 amino acids. CDR3 sequence reads: CASSHLQRGGPGEQYF. CDR3 nucleotide sequence: TGTGCCAGCAGCCACCTCCAGCGGGGGGGCCCTGGCGAGCAGTACTTC.